This T cell receptor beta chain was sequenced during a study of CD8 T cells in Susac syndrome. On the study more broadly: Treatment status at blood draw for the Susac syndrome patients was therapy-naive, corticosteroids, or intravenous immunoglobulin alone. The study, taken as a whole, reports: The CD4+ T cell repertoires, which came from Susac syndrome patients, showed no sign of clonal expansion.

This clonotype was observed a single time. Its cognate antigen is unknown. Roughly 0.45 to 1 ug RNA was reverse transcribed with random hexamers. Across 54 Vbeta and 13 Jbeta, TCR beta CDR3 was amplified with immunoSEQ multiplex PCR. One entry per CDR3 protein, called by TCRdb with MiXCR from the immunoSEQ multiplex PCR reads. Of tens of thousands of distinct CDR3 sequences listed, roughly 94% are singletons. The CDR3 is 17 residues long. The V gene's germline CDR1 is LGHNT and CDR2 FRNRAP. The trim removed 2 bases at V and 0 bases at J, leaving 5 bases unmatched. The TCR comes from a human donor with Susac syndrome. Sequencing was carried out using CD4+ T cells from PBMCs. This chain links TRBV12-5 with TRBJ2-2; 8 bases match TRBD1. CDR3 DNA: TGTGCTAGTGGTTTGAGCGCAGGGGGCGCGAACACCGGGGAGCTGTTTTTT. Protein: CASGLSAGGANTGELFF.